The sequence of this T cell receptor (beta chain) was determined in a study of neoadjuvant anti-PD-1 for oral cavity cancer. Study-level information: Around day 43, patients without progression received a fourth nivolumab dose before surgery. Regarding the study as a whole: Treg/Th17 ratio rose with pretreatment blood and fell with post-treatment tumor TCRbeta clonality. Post-treatment tumors with larger preexisting clones showed more shrinkage.

Patients had newly diagnosed, untreated stage II-IVA oral cavity squamous cell carcinoma. This CDR3 is 14 amino acids long. Using immunoSEQ multiplex PCR, the repertoire was profiled, and TCRdb retains in-frame clones only, with some absent. Of some 7,400 clones detected, 48% appear once; the ten largest clones hold roughly 12%. Of note for this clone: Its target is unknown.

The chain uses TRBV21-1 and TRBJ2-1; the DNA was not compared with TRBD2, the D call given in the table. TRBV21-1 is a pseudogene. This TCR was recovered from a person aged 40 to 85 with oral cavity squamous cell carcinoma. Sample: tumor tissue, taken before nivolumab (anti-PD-1) treatment. The DNA for the CDR3 is TGTGCCAGCAGCAAGCGGGAGCGGAGCAATGAGCAGTTCTTC. This codes for CASSKRERSNEQFF.